This T cell receptor beta chain was sequenced during a study of graft-versus-host responses after intestinal transplantation (dated by TCRdb to the early 2020s). For the wider study: The transplants that recipients got were multivisceral, liver-intestinal, or isolated intestinal. Bulk TCR-beta CDR3 sequencing was used to track graft-versus-host and host-versus-graft alloreactive T cell clones in the graft, circulation and bone marrow after intestinal transplantation. Rather than being sequenced by the commercial service, samples from a few later patients were sequenced in-house on an Illumina MiSeq and processed with MiXCR. A peak of at least 4% donor T cells among recipient peripheral blood mononuclear cells was the definition used for donor T cell macrochimerism. Alloreactive clones were identified by sequencing pre-transplant mixed lymphocyte reaction products and comparing these products with unstimulated pre-transplant donor and recipient T cells. The cohort enrolled about two dozen intestinal transplant recipients, one of whom was a retransplant, and a few patients without pretransplant specimens were excluded. Every recipient was given anti-thymocyte globulin induction, then maintenance tacrolimus and steroids for 2 to 3 years.

Note on this clone: The input lacks base qualities; no much larger clone sits a single base away.

Summary of the overall study and its limitations: GvH clones were found in recipient bone marrow, and some of the GvH clones appeared earlier in ileal mucosa or blood, which is consistent with an intestinal mucosal origin. In the allografts of patients with donor T cell macrochimerism, GvH to HvG T cell clonal ratios were high. Conclusions were limited by the relatively low number and heterogeneity of intestinal transplant patients. Early after transplant, peak levels of circulating GvH clones were associated with declines in HvG clones.

The sample's time point, from its label and the paper: cells obtained before transplantation from donor or recipient. Mixed lymphocyte reactions plated some 200,000 CFSE-labeled pre-transplant responders with some 200,000 irradiated violet-dye-labeled stimulators and were cultured for 6 days. Proliferating CD3+CD4+CFSE-low and CD3+CD8+CFSE-low responder cells were FACS-sorted on a BD Influx sorter after the mixed lymphocyte reaction. The germline V and J ends show losses of 0 bases and 6 bases respectively, and no gene match explains 2 bases of the junction. The CDR3 runs 14 amino acids, cysteine and phenylalanine included. The kept DNA is CDR3 alone, 42 bases in frame from the first base. As encoded in the germline V gene, CDR1 is SGHRS while CDR2 is YFSETQ. Preparation of the library involved the immunoSEQ multiplex PCR assay. For most patients, genomic DNA was isolated using the Qiagen DNeasy Blood and Tissue Kit and was shipped frozen to Adaptive Biotechnologies for TCR sequencing. High-throughput TCR-beta CDR3 sequencing of genomic DNA from most patients was performed by Adaptive Biotechnologies. As for how the authors treated the data: Adaptive's ImmunoSEQ software supplied the TCR sequencing data for 18 patients, while MiXCR and VDJtools were used to process a few other patients. CD4 versus CD8 sorting errors were corrected by removing sequences found in both subsets at a frequency ratio below 5:1. CDR3 nucleotide sequences shared by donor and recipient were removed because the origin of these sequences could not be assigned. Alloreactive clones required at least 2-fold expansion over unstimulated cells and minimum CFSE-low frequency of 0.002% (template counts) or 0.001% (read counts). A clone was considered mappable if detected in the sequenced pre-transplant spleen, lymph node, or MLR CFSE-low populations of the donor or recipient. The cumulative frequency of alloreactive clones was calculated as a percentage of all sequences, weighted by copy number. TCRdb re-hosts the immuneACCESS table, in-frame sequences only. Its copies lack some clones; in the studies checked, an unresolved V gene accounts for under half of them, and the cause for the rest is not known. V, J and clone size were drawn from that table, and D and trimming were deduced from the DNA. Here the sample has 15,000 to 19,000 clones; about 33% occur a single time. In total, the top ten clones hold roughly 3.7% of the sample.

The sequence was collected from a human patient who received an intestinal transplant. The V gene is TRBV5-1 and the J gene is TRBJ2-7, with 11 middle bases fitting TRBD1. The specimen comprised alloreactive CD4+ T cells from a mixed lymphocyte reaction culture, sampled before intestinal transplant. According to the study, the label for this sample's cell subset or site signals: CFSE-low proliferating T cells sorted from roughly six-day pre-transplant mixed lymphocyte reaction (GvH or HvG direction). The CDR3 protein sequence reads: CASSLAGTGGEQYF. The DNA is as follows: TGCGCCAGCAGCTTGGCCGGGACAGGGGGCGAGCAGTACTTC.